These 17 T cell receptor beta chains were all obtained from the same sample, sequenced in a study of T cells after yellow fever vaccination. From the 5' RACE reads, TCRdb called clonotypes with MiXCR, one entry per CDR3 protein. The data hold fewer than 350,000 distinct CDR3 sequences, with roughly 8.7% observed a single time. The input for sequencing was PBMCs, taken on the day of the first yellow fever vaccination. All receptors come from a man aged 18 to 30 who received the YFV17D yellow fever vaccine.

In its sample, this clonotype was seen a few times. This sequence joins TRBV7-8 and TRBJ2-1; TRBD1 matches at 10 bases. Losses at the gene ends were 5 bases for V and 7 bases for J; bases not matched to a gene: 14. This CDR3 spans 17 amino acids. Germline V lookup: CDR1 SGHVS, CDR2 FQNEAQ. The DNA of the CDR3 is TGTGCCAGCAGCCATTCGAGGGGGGGACAGGGGCGGAATGAGCAGTTCTTC. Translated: CASSHSRGGQGRNEQFF. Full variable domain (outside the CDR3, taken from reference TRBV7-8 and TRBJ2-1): GAGVSQSPRYKVAKRGQDVALRCDPISGHVSLFWYQQALGQGPEFLTYFQNEAQLDKSGLPSDRFFAERPEGSVSTLKIQRTQQEDSAVYLCASSHSRGGQGRNEQFFGPGTRLTVL.

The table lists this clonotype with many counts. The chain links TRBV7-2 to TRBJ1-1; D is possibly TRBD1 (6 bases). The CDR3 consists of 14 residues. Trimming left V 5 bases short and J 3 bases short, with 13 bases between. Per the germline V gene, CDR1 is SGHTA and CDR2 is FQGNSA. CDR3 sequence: CASSAGGGHTEAFF. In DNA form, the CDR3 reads TGTGCCAGCAGCGCCGGAGGGGGGCACACTGAAGCTTTCTTT.

CDR3 in DNA: TGTGCCAGCCAAGGAATAGCGGGGAGCTCCTACAATGAGCAGTTCTTC. Translating gives CASQGIAGSSYNEQFF. This chain joins TRBV12-3 or TRBV12-4 and TRBJ2-1, with 8 positions matching TRBD2. J was trimmed by 0 bases and V by 8 bases; bases with no gene match: 9. This CDR3 region has 16 residues.

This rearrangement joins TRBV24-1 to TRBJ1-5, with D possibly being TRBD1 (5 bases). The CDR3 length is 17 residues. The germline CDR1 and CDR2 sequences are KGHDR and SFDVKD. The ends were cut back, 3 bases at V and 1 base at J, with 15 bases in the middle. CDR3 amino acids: CATSDALPGRSNQPQHF. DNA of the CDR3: TGTGCCACCAGTGATGCACTGCCGGGACGGAGCAATCAGCCCCAGCATTTT.

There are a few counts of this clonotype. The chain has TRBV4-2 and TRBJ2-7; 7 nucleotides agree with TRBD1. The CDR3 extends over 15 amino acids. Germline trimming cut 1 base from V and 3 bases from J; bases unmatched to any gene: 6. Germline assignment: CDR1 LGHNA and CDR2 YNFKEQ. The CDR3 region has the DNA TGTGCCAGCAGCCAAGTAGGGGACAGCCTCTACGAGCAGTACTTC. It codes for CASSQVGDSLYEQYF.

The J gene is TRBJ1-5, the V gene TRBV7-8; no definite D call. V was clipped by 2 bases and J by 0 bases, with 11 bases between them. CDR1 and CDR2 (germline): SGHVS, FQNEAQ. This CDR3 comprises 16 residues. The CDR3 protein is CASSLSLLYSNQPQHF. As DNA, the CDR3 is TGTGCCAGCAGCTTAAGTTTGCTTTATAGCAATCAGCCCCAGCATTTT.

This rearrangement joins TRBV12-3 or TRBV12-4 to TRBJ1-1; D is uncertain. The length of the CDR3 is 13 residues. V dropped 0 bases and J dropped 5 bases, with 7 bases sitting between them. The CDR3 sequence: CASSLARETEAFF. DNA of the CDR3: TGTGCCAGCAGTTTAGCACGGGAAACTGAAGCTTTCTTT.

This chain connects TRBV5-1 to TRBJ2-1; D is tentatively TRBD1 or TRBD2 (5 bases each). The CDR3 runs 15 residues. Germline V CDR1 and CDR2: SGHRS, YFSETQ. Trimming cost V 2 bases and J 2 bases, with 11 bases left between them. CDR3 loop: CASSFLRDPYNEQFF. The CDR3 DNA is TGCGCCAGCAGCTTTCTCAGGGACCCCTACAATGAGCAGTTCTTC. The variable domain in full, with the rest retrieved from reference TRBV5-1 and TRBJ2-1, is KAGVTQTPRYLIKTRGQQVTLSCSPISGHRSVSWYQQTPGQGLQFLFEYFSETQRNKGNFPGRFSGRQFSNSRSEMNVSTLELGDSALYLCASSFLRDPYNEQFFGPGTRLTVL.

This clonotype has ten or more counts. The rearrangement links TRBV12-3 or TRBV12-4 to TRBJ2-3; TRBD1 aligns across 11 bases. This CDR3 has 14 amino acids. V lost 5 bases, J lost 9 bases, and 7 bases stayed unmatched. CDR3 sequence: CASSLGQGAPTQYF. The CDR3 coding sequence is TGTGCCAGCAGTCTCGGACAGGGGGCCCCAACGCAGTATTTT.

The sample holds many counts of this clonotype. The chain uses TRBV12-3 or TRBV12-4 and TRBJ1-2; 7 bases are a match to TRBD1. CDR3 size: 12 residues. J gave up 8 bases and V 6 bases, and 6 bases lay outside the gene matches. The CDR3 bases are TGTGCCAGCAGCTTGACAGGGTACGGCTACACCTTC. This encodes CASSLTGYGYTF.

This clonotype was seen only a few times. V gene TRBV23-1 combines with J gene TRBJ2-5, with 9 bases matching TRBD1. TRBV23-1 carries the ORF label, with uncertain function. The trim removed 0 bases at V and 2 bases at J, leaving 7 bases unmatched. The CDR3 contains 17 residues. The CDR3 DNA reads TGCGCCAGCAGTCAATCCGGGACAGGGAAAGGACAAGAGACCCAGTACTTC. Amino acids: CASSQSGTGKGQETQYF.

CDR3 sequence reads: CASSGTGAYTEAFF. CDR3 coding DNA: TGCGCCAGCAGCGGGACAGGGGCCTACACTGAAGCTTTCTTT. The chain is built from TRBV5-1 and TRBJ1-1, with 10 positions matching TRBD1. Germline V gene sequence: CDR1 SGHRS, CDR2 YFSETQ. The V and J ends lost 4 bases and 3 bases, in that order; junction bases with no gene match: 3. There are 14 residues in the CDR3. Full variable domain (rest looked up from reference TRBV5-1 and TRBJ1-1): KAGVTQTPRYLIKTRGQQVTLSCSPISGHRSVSWYQQTPGQGLQFLFEYFSETQRNKGNFPGRFSGRQFSNSRSEMNVSTLELGDSALYLCASSGTGAYTEAFFGQGTRLTVV.

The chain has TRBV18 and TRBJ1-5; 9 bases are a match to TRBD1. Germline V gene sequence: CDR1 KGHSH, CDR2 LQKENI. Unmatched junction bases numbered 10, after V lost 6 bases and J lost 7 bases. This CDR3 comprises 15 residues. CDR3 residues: CASSPQTGGQQPQHF. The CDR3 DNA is TGTGCCAGCTCCCCCCAGACAGGGGGGCAGCAGCCCCAGCATTTT.

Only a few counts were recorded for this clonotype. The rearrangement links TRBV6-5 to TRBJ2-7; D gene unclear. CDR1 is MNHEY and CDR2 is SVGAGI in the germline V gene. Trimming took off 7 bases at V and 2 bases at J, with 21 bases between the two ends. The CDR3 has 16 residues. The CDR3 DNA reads TGTGCCAGCATTATAAGCCGGGCCCCTGGGCCCTACGAGCAGTACTTC. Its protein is CASIISRAPGPYEQYF.

In DNA, the CDR3 is TGTGCCAGCAGTGCCTGGGGGGGGCTTGACTATGGCTACACCTTC. Translated, it gives CASSAWGGLDYGYTF. V usage is TRBV6-1 and J usage is TRBJ1-2, with a possible D match to TRBD1 (6 bases). The CDR3 contains 15 residues. The germline V gene encodes CDR1 MNHNS and CDR2 SASEGT. V lost 4 bases, J lost 3 bases, and 15 bases lay in between.

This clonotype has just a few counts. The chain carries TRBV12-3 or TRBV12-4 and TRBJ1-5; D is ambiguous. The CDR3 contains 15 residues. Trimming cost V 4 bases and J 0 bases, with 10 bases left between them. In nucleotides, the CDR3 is TGTGCCAGCAGTTCCGGGATTAATAGCAATCAGCCCCAGCATTTT. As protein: CASSSGINSNQPQHF.

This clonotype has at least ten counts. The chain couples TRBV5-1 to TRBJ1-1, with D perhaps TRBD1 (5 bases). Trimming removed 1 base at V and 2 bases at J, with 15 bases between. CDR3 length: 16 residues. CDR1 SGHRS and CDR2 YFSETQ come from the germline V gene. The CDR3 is CASSLQGLSENTEAFF. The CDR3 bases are TGCGCCAGCAGCTTGCAGGGACTCTCCGAAAACACTGAAGCTTTCTTT.